This TCR beta chain was sequenced during a study of shared clonotypes between healthy human individuals (dated by TCRdb to the early 2020s). About the study as a whole: The cohort comprised a couple of women and a few men aged 18 to 49 years. For each donor, CD4 naive and CD4 memory were each given three plates, CD8 naive was given two plates, and CD8 memory was given one plate. To estimate repertoire size and how much clonotypes are shared between individuals, the study performed deep sequencing of blood TCR repertoires from about five healthy adults. Per donor, leukapheresis produced somewhere between about 0.9 and 9.5 billion PBMCs. Different laboratories and diverse techniques were used to prepare libraries and sequence TCR repertoires, to increase sequencing depth and limit assay-specific biases. The study at large found these results: Even with the large sequencing depth, rarefaction of the sorted-subset datasets indicated that sequencing was incomplete. Clonotypes shared by all four sorted-subset donors showed higher generation probabilities than non-shared clonotypes. The small number of donors limited the genetic and exposure-history diversity represented. Sampling was restricted to blood, and TCR repertoires in tissues likely differ from the TCR repertoires found in blood. Naive subsets generally had larger estimated clonotype richness than memory subsets. Based on pairwise subsampling, the degree of clonotype sharing among donors was expected to be affected by sequencing depth. Approximately 5% of naive CD4, 3.5% of naive CD8, roughly 2.5% of memory CD4, and around 0.4% of memory CD8 clonotypes were shared across several donors.

About this clone itself: Its antigen specificity is not known. Per-base quality was not reported, and no clone a single base away is much larger than it.

The CDR3 runs 19 amino acids, cysteine and phenylalanine included. The entry retains the CDR3 DNA only, 57 bases that are in frame from base 1. In the germline V gene (reference sequence), CDR1 corresponds to SEHNR and CDR2 to FQNEAQ. V trim: 2 bases; J trim: 2 bases; unmatched bases: 10. Using the deep immunoSEQ assay, TCR CDR3 regions were amplified from genomic DNA by multiplex PCR. Extracted genomic DNA from each cell subset was spread evenly across all wells of several immunoSEQ 96-well plates, with each plate serving as a replicate. Each replicate PCR for sorted subsets received approximately 220 ng genomic DNA, equal to roughly 30,000 T cell genomes. The purified libraries were quantified using a Qubit 3.0 fluorometer, sized with a Bioanalyzer 2100, and then quantified again using the KAPA Library Quantification kit. Every immunoSEQ 96-well plate was sequenced on a separate single-read 150-cycle Illumina NextSeq 550 flow cell. From the authors' description of their analysis: Because only junctional sequences without quality scores were contained in the immunoSEQ output, filtering matching that applied to full-length reads could not be performed. To assign V/J genes and CDR3, sequences were annotated using PyIR, a Python wrapper for IgBLAST v1.9, with IMGT germline references. Reads were filtered out if the reads had weak V/J assignments (E-value above 1e-6), no CDR3, stop codons, out-of-frame junctions, or ambiguous translated residues. V3J clonotypes were defined by identical inferred V gene, J gene, and CDR3 amino acid sequence. Percentage overlap between repertoires was computed as shared unique clonotypes divided by the size of the smaller repertoire. RTK rarefaction, the Chao1 estimator, and Recon v2.1 estimates of unobserved clonotypes were used to assess repertoire richness. For all TCRbeta clonotypes obtained by the gDNA method from several donors, generation probabilities were computed with OLGA. TCRdb stores this immuneACCESS table with in-frame sequences only. Part of the clones is absent; in the studies checked, under half of the shortfall reflects unresolved V genes, and no reason is known for the rest. That table furnishes V, J and clone size, whereas the DNA furnished D and trimming. In all, the sample holds over 1.4 million clones, and over 95% of those were seen once. The top ten clonotypes cover approximately 1.1% of the sample.

The donors were healthy, HIV-negative adults who had no recently reported acute infections or vaccinations. Every donor was a Caucasian adult living in Nashville, Tennessee, USA. Magnetic negative selection was used to enrich CD4+ T cells, after which naive cells were positively selected on CD45RA and the negative fraction became the memory subset. After blood collection by leukapheresis, PBMCs were isolated using Ficoll-Histopaque density gradient centrifugation and then cryopreserved in the vapor phase of liquid nitrogen. Purity and quantity of every magnetically sorted T cell population were checked by analytical flow cytometry. Genomic DNA was isolated from every sorted fraction and measured by UV absorbance on a Nanodrop 2000c.

The chain joins TRBV7-9 to TRBJ2-3; 13 middle bases align to TRBD2. Sample: naive CD4+ T cells sorted from blood. The sample's cell subset or site, from its label and the paper: CD45RA+ positively selected. This TCR was sampled from a man aged 25 to 45 in good health. The nucleotide sequence is given as TGTGCCAGCAGCTTACGGACTAGCGGGAGTCCCTTCTACACAGATACGCAGTATTTT. Its product reads: CASSLRTSGSPFYTDTQYF.